These 22 T cell receptor beta chains were sequenced from one sample in a study of OX40 agonist ivuxolimab in advanced cancers. The repertoire was sequenced with immunoSEQ multiplex PCR; TCRdb's copy has only in-frame clones and lacks some. The repertoire holds just under 100,000 clones, 94% seen once, with 0.15% to 0.2% in the top ten. The sample consisted of CD4+ or CD8+ T cells sorted from blood, taken in a trial of the OX40 agonist ivuxolimab. These receptors were obtained from an adult with an advanced solid tumor such as melanoma, head and neck, liver or kidney cancer.

This chain connects TRBV11-2 to TRBJ2-7, with a weak D call TRBD1 (6 bases). Germline V gene data show CDR1 as SGHAT and CDR2 as FQNNGV. The CDR3 has 15 residues. Deletions cut 5 bases from V and 4 bases from J, with 18 bases between. CDR3 sequence reads: CASSKDSLHGYEQYF. CDR3 nucleotide sequence: TGTGCCAGCAGCAAGGACAGCCTCCATGGGTACGAGCAGTACTTC.

Concerning this clone: The sample has other DNA sequences that encode this CDR3 too. This chain connects TRBV28 to TRBJ1-1; tentatively, D is TRBD1 (5 bases). Between the trimmed V and J ends, which lost 2 bases and 8 bases, there was a span of 9 bases. The CDR3 runs 12 residues. The germline V gene has CDR1 MDHEN and CDR2 SYDVKM. The CDR3, as DNA: TGTGCCAGCAGTTTAAGTAGGGGAGAAGCTTTCTTT. Translating gives CASSLSRGEAFF.

The chain carries TRBV10-2 and TRBJ1-5; 9 nucleotides line up with TRBD1. J lost 4 bases, V lost 6 bases, and 1 base had no gene match. Germline CDR1 reads WSHSY; CDR2 reads SAAADI. The CDR3 covers 13 residues. The CDR3 loop reads CASRGTGNQPQHF. Here the CDR3 DNA reads TGCGCCAGCAGGGGGACAGGGAATCAGCCCCAGCATTTT.

The chain carries TRBV20-1 and TRBJ1-5; D gene uncertain. Germline CDR1 DFQATT, CDR2 SNEGSKA (reference sequence). Trimming pared 5 bases from V and 5 bases from J, leaving 4 bases between. This CDR3 is 10 amino acids long. The CDR3 reads CSAPYQPQHF. In DNA form, the CDR3 reads TGCAGTGCTCCGTATCAGCCCCAGCATTTT.

The CDR3 DNA follows: TGTGCCAGCAGCTTTCGGGACACAGATACGCAGTATTTT. It specifies CASSFRDTDTQYF. The V gene is TRBV5-5, the J gene TRBJ2-3; D is possibly TRBD2 (5 bases). The ends were cut back, 2 bases at V and 2 bases at J, with 6 bases in the middle. CDR1 is SGHKS, CDR2 YYEKEE, per germline (reference sequence). The CDR3 loop spans 13 amino acids.

This rearrangement joins TRBV10-3 to TRBJ1-1; D is ambiguous. Germline-derived CDR1 and CDR2 are ENHRY and SYGVKD. V shed 5 bases and J shed 1 base, with 11 bases lying between them. This CDR3 spans 14 amino acids. The CDR3 protein is CAISKDGKNTEAFF. The CDR3 DNA is TGTGCCATCAGTAAGGACGGGAAGAACACTGAAGCTTTCTTT.

This clone showed up just a few times. This chain uses TRBV13 with TRBJ1-5; D gene ambiguous. Germline assignment: CDR1 PRHDT and CDR2 FYEKMQ (reference sequence). The CDR3 has 12 amino acids. The V gene lost 0 bases and the J gene lost 6 bases, with 3 bases spanning the gap. This chain's CDR3 is CASSLGGQPQHF. CDR3 nucleotides: TGTGCCAGCAGCTTAGGAGGTCAGCCCCAGCATTTT. Filled out from reference TRBV13 and TRBJ1-5, the complete variable domain reads AAGVIQSPRHLIKEKRETATLKCYPIPRHDTVYWYQQGPGQDPQFLISFYEKMQSDKGSIPDRFSAQQFSDYHSELNMSSLELGDSALYFCASSLGGQPQHFGDGTRLSIL.

The chain is built from TRBV28 and TRBJ1-2; D gene unclear. CDR3 length: 12 residues. V shed 2 bases and J shed 4 bases, with 5 bases lying between them. The V gene's germline CDR1 is MDHEN and CDR2 SYDVKM. CDR3 amino acids: CASSLGSYGYTF. CDR3 DNA: TGTGCCAGCAGTTTAGGGTCCTATGGCTACACCTTC.

The gene calls are TRBV5-8 and TRBJ1-4; D might be TRBD1 (6 bases). In germline, CDR1 is SGHTS, CDR2 YDEGEE. V lost 3 bases and J 3 bases, leaving 9 bases between the germline ends. This CDR3 spans 14 amino acids. CDR3 amino acids: CASSWGRANEKLFF. The CDR3 bases are TGTGCCAGCAGCTGGGGGCGGGCTAATGAAAAACTGTTTTTT. The full variable domain, in which reference TRBV5-8 and TRBJ1-4 provide the parts outside the CDR3, is EAGVTQSPTHLIKTRGQQATLRCSPISGHTSVYWYQQALGLGLQFLLWYDEGEERNRGNFPPRFSGRQFPNYSSELNVNALELEDSALYLCASSWGRANEKLFFGSGTQLSVL.

The V call is TRBV11-2, the J call TRBJ1-4, with D perhaps TRBD1 (5 bases). The germline gives CDR1 SGHAT, CDR2 FQNNGV. This CDR3 spans 16 amino acids. Trimming stripped 3 bases from V and 10 bases from J, with 21 bases between. The CDR3, as DNA: TGTGCCAGCAGCTTCGGGACTAGCGGGAGTCTGTTAAAACTGTTTTTT. Amino acids: CASSFGTSGSLLKLFF. The variable domain in full, with the rest retrieved from reference TRBV11-2 and TRBJ1-4, is EAGVAQSPRYKIIEKRQSVAFWCNPISGHATLYWYQQILGQGPKLLIQFQNNGVVDDSQLPKDRFSAERLKGVDSTLKIQPAKLEDSAVYLCASSFGTSGSLLKLFFGSGTQLSVL.

This clone was found once. This chain links TRBV2 with TRBJ1-1; tentative D call: TRBD1 (6 bases). The CDR3 spans 13 residues. Germline lookup yields CDR1 SNHLY and CDR2 FYNNEI. The V end was cut by 9 bases, the J end by 3 bases, with 14 bases between. The CDR3 nucleotides are TGTGCCAGTTCAGGGGCGGGCGACACTGAAGCTTTCTTT. This gives the protein CASSGAGDTEAFF.

The chain recombines TRBV5-6 with TRBJ1-6; the D is unclear. Germline-derived CDR1 and CDR2 are SGHDT and YYEEEE. This CDR3 comprises 14 residues. V was pared by 1 base and J by 8 bases, with 10 bases between. Here the CDR3 DNA reads TGTGCCAGCAGCTTGATGGGGTTTGATTCACCCCTCCACTTT. Protein product: CASSLMGFDSPLHF.

V and J are TRBV6-6 and TRBJ1-5; no definite D call. CDR1 MNHNY and CDR2 SVGAGI come from the germline V gene (reference sequence). V was trimmed by 6 bases and J by 2 bases, leaving 17 bases between them. CDR3 length: 16 residues. The CDR3: CASSPRMGSGNQPQHF. DNA for the CDR3: TGTGCCAGCAGCCCCCGAATGGGGAGTGGCAATCAGCCCCAGCATTTT.

Turning to this clone: At one boundary the junction diverges from the germline segment, which might be a read error. The chain recombines TRBV25-1 with TRBJ2-2, with D perhaps matching TRBD2 (7 bases). Germline V gene sequence: CDR1 MGHDK, CDR2 SYGVNS. This CDR3 contains 18 residues. CDR3 nucleotide sequence: TGTGCCAGCAGCCTCCCCACGGGGGCGGGGGCGAAAACCGGGGAGCTGTTTTTT. Encoded protein: CASSLPTGAGAKTGELFF.

This clone appeared a single time. The chain carries TRBV7-8 and TRBJ2-2, with 7 bases lining up with TRBD2. CDR1 SGHVS and CDR2 FQNEAQ come from the germline V gene. The trim removed 2 bases at V and 5 bases at J, leaving 5 bases unmatched. The CDR3 is 15 residues long. The CDR3 DNA reads as TGTGCCAGCAGCTTAAAGAGGGAGGGGACCGGGGAGCTGTTTTTT. Translated, it gives CASSLKREGTGELFF.

The chain couples TRBV15 to TRBJ1-1; no reliable D call. This CDR3 has 14 amino acids. Germline lookup yields CDR1 LNHNV and CDR2 YYDKDF (reference sequence). Between the trimmed V and J ends, which lost 7 bases and 3 bases, there was a span of 15 bases. The CDR3 sequence: CATNDAGIYTEAFF. CDR3 DNA: TGTGCCACCAATGACGCGGGGATCTACACTGAAGCTTTCTTT. The full variable domain, rest sourced from reference TRBV15 and TRBJ1-1, is DAMVIQNPRYQVTQFGKPVTLSCSQTLNHNVMYWYQQKSSQAPKLLFHYYDKDFNNEADTPDNFQSRRPNTSFCFLDIRSPGLGDTAMYLCATNDAGIYTEAFFGQGTRLTVV.

The CDR3 DNA reads TGTGCCAGCAGTTACACCGACTGGAACTATGGCTACACCTTC. Translated, it gives CASSYTDWNYGYTF. The genes are TRBV6-6 and TRBJ1-2; D remains unclear. The length of the CDR3 is 14 residues. CDR1 is MNHNY, CDR2 SVGAGI, per germline (reference sequence). With 2 bases removed from V and 2 bases from J, the gap between germline ends came to 9 bases.

The chain has TRBV18 and TRBJ2-7, with 7 bases matching TRBD1. CDR3 length: 14 amino acids. Germline V gene lookup returns CDR1 KGHSH and CDR2 LQKENI. The V segment lost 6 bases and the J segment 2 bases; nucleotides outside the gene matches: 7. CDR3 sequence: CASSQGQGAYEQYF. The CDR3 DNA is TGTGCCAGCTCCCAGGGGCAGGGGGCCTACGAGCAGTACTTC. The full variable domain, its missing parts supplied by reference TRBV18 and TRBJ2-7, is NAGVMQNPRHLVRRRGQEARLRCSPMKGHSHVYWYRQLPEEGLKFMVYLQKENIIDESGMPKERFSAEFPKEGPSILRIQQVVRGDSAAYFCASSQGQGAYEQYFGPGTRLTVT.

J is TRBJ2-7 and V is TRBV7-2; 8 nucleotides agree with TRBD2. Germline V gene lookup returns CDR1 SGHTA and CDR2 FQGNSA. The CDR3 length is 15 residues. J was trimmed by 3 bases and V by 3 bases; bases with no gene match: 7. The CDR3, as DNA: TGTGCCAGCAGCTTTCAGTCCAGCGGGGGCTACGAGCAGTACTTC. It encodes CASSFQSSGGYEQYF.

The V call is TRBV19, the J call TRBJ2-3, with D unclear. The CDR3 spans 16 residues. Germline V gene sequence: CDR1 LNHDA, CDR2 SQIVND (reference sequence). The germline V and J ends were trimmed by 1 base and 1 base, with 12 bases remaining between them. This CDR3 reads CASSIGASSGTDTQYF. CDR3 coding DNA: TGTGCCAGTAGTATAGGGGCTAGTTCGGGCACAGATACGCAGTATTTT. Based on the CDR3 plus reference TRBV19 and TRBJ2-3, the full variable domain is DGGITQSPKYLFRKEGQNVTLSCEQNLNHDAMYWYRQDPGQGLRLIYYSQIVNDFQKGDIAEGYSVSREKKESFPLTVTSAQKNPTAFYLCASSIGASSGTDTQYFGPGTRLTVL.

The gene calls are TRBV5-4 and TRBJ1-4; 11 nucleotides match TRBD1. This CDR3 has 14 amino acids. Germline V gene data show CDR1 as SGHNT and CDR2 as YYREEE (reference sequence). V was clipped by 4 bases and J by 7 bases; unmatched bases: 3. For the CDR3, the DNA is TGTGCCAGCAGCGCCGGGACAGGGGGTGAAAAACTGTTTTTT. Protein product: CASSAGTGGEKLFF.

The chain is built from TRBV16 and TRBJ2-1; 13 bases are a match to TRBD2. The CDR3 spans 18 residues. CDR1 and CDR2 from the germline V gene are KGHSY and FQNENV. With 3 bases clipped from V and 0 bases from J, the junction kept 5 bases outside the gene matches. CDR3 sequence reads: CASSHGTSGASSYNEQFF. CDR3 nucleotides: TGTGCCAGCAGCCATGGGACTAGCGGGGCAAGCTCCTACAATGAGCAGTTCTTC.